Presented here are 5 T cell receptor beta chains from one specimen sequenced in a study of radiotherapy plus CTLA-4 blockade in lung cancer. This table comes from immunoSEQ multiplex PCR, and its TCRdb copy is limited to in-frame clones, with some not included. The table has fewer than 40,000 clones, roughly three quarters seen once. The specimen comprised peripheral blood, sampled from a patient treated with radiotherapy plus ipilimumab. The receptors come from a human donor with non-small cell lung cancer that progressed on radiotherapy plus ipilimumab.

V and J are TRBV5-1 and TRBJ1-2, with 9 bases identical to TRBD1. The CDR3 is 14 residues long. Losses at the gene ends were 1 base for V and 7 bases for J; bases not matched to a gene: 5. Germline V gives CDR1 SGHRS, CDR2 YFSETQ. This CDR3 reads CASSLTGTGSGYTF. The CDR3 DNA follows: TGCGCCAGCAGCTTGACCGGGACAGGGAGTGGCTACACCTTC.

The J gene is TRBJ2-3, the V gene TRBV4-1; perhaps TRBD1 as D (6 bases). V was trimmed by 0 bases and J by 3 bases, leaving 10 bases between them. Germline values: CDR1 MGHRA, CDR2 YSYEKL. The length of the CDR3 is 15 residues. This CDR3 is CASSQDMGATDTQYF. The CDR3 nucleotides read TGCGCCAGCAGCCAAGACATGGGGGCGACAGATACGCAGTATTTT.

This clone was seen only once. The chain carries TRBV11-2 and TRBJ1-2; the match to TRBD1 covers 8 bases. Trimming took 4 bases from V and 4 from J; bases not matched to a gene: 5. The CDR3 covers 14 residues. From germline, CDR1 is SGHAT and CDR2 FQNNGV. CDR3 loop: CASSSGGASYGYTF. For the CDR3, the DNA is TGTGCCAGCAGCTCAGGGGGCGCGAGCTATGGCTACACCTTC.

This chain uses TRBV5-1 with TRBJ2-7; weak D call: TRBD1 (6 bases). The CDR3 is 15 residues long. Trimming removed 4 bases at V and 3 bases at J, with 17 bases between. Germline CDR1 is SGHRS and CDR2 is YFSETQ. The DNA of the CDR3 is TGCGCCAGCAGCGTTAGATCCGGACAGCACTACGAGCAGTACTTC. Translated, it gives CASSVRSGQHYEQYF.

V gene TRBV28 combines with J gene TRBJ2-7, with 11 bases aligning to TRBD1. The CDR3 is 16 residues long. With 5 bases clipped from V and 5 bases from J, the junction kept 11 bases outside the gene matches. Germline V gives CDR1 MDHEN, CDR2 SYDVKM. The CDR3 spells CASSHVRTGGVNEQYF. CDR3 nucleotide sequence: TGTGCCAGCAGTCACGTTCGGACAGGGGGCGTCAACGAGCAGTACTTC.